This entry features one TCR beta chain sequence. Its antigen is as yet unknown. This record comes from a study of T cells in Graves' hyperthyroidism and ophthalmopathy. Amplification of TCR beta CDR3 regions was performed using RNA transcripts as template. First-round RT-PCR targeting the TCR CDR3 was performed with the HTBI primer set. TCRdb re-called the multiplex PCR reads through MiXCR, storing one row per CDR3 protein. The profile covers over 500,000 distinct CDR3 sequences, with 14% appearing a single time and more than 11% taken by the ten largest. The V gene's germline CDR1 is MNHEY and CDR2 SMNVEV (reference sequence). The CDR3 spans 18 residues. The ends lost 5 bases at V and 2 bases at J; junction bases unmatched: 18. Overall study findings and caveats: Most thyroid clonotypes expanded above 0.001 were also detected in blood.

Material: blood. The J gene is TRBJ2-7, the V gene TRBV27, with TRBD2 matching 7 bases. This sequence was found in a middle-aged woman with Graves' hyperthyroidism. CDR3 DNA: TGTGCCAGCAGTCCGAACAAGAAACTAGCGTCAAAGGCCTACGAGCAGTACTTC. This gives the protein CASSPNKKLASKAYEQYF.